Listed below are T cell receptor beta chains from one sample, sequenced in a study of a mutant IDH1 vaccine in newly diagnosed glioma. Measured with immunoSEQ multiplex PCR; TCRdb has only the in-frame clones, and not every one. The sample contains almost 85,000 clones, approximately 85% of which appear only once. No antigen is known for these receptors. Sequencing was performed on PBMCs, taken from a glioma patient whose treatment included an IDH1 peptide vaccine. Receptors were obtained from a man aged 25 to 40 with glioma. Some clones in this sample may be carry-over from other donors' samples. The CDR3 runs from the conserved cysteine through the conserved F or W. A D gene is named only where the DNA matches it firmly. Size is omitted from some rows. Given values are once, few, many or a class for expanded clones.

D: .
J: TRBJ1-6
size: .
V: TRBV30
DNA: TGTGCCTGGAGGCGTAGGGAAAATTCACCCCTCCACTTT
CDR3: CAWRRRENSPLHF

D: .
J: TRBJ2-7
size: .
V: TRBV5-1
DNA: TGCGCCAGCAGCTTGGCGTCTTCGTGGCAGGGGTCCTACGAGCAGTACTTC
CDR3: CASSLASSWQGSYEQYF

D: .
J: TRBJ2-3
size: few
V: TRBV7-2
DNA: TGTGCCAGCAGCTTATGGAATACGCAGTATTTT
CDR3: CASSLWNTQYF

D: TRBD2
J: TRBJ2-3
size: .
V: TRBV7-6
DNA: TGTGCCAGCAGCTTAGGAGCGGGGGCTAGCACAGATACGCAGTATTTT
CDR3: CASSLGAGASTDTQYF

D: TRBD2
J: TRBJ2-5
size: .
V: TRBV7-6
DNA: TGTGCCAGCAGCTTAGTCGCGGGAGGGGAGACCCAGTACTTC
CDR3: CASSLVAGGETQYF

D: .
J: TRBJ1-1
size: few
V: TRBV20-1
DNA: TGCAGTGCCCGTAGGACGAAAGAAGCTTTCTTT
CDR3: CSARRTKEAFF

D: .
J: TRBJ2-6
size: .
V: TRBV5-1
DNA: TGCGCCAGCAGCCTGAGTGGGGCTGGGGCCAACGTCCTGACTTTC
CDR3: CASSLSGAGANVLTF

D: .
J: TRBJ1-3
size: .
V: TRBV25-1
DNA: TGTGCCAGCAGTGAATCTGTCAGCCCTGGAAACACCATATATTTT
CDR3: CASSESVSPGNTIYF

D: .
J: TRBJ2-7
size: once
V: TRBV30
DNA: TGTGCCTGGAGTGTCACCCGGGATTTACGACACTGCGAGCAGTACTTC
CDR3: CAWSVTRDLRHCEQYF

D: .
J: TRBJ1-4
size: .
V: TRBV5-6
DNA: TGTGCCAGCAGCTCACTTAGACAGGTCAAAGAAAAACTGTTTTTT
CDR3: CASSSLRQVKEKLFF

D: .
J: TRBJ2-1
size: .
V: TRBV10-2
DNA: TGCGCCAGCAGGAGGCGAGAAGGGCTAGTCAGTTGGGGGGATGAGCAGTTCTTC
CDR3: CASRRREGLVSWGDEQFF

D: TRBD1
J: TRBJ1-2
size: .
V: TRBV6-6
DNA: TGTGCCAGCAGTTACGGGCAGGGGGAGAATGGCTACACCTTC
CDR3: CASSYGQGENGYTF

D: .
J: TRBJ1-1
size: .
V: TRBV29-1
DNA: TGCAGCGTTGAACCCGGACCAGAAGCTTTCTTT
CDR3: CSVEPGPEAFF

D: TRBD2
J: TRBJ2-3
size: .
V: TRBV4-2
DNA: TGTGCCAGCAGCCAAACTAGAGCGGGGGGAGCAGATACGCAGTATTTT
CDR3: CASSQTRAGGADTQYF

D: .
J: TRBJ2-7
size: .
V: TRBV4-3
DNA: TGCGCCAGCAGCCGACAGATGAGCTCCTACGAGCAGTACTTC
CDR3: CASSRQMSSYEQYF

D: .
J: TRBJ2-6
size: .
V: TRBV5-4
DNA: TGTGCCAGCAGCGCTCTCGGGGCCAACGTCCTGACTTTC
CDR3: CASSALGANVLTF

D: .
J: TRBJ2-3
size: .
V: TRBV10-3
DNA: TGTGCCATCAGTGTGCGGCAAACCAAACAGGGACGGGGGCCCACAGATACGCAGTATTTT
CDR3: CAISVRQTKQGRGPTDTQYF

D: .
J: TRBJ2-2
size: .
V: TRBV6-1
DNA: TGTGCCAGCAACCCGGGCCTCGCCTCCGGGGAGCTGTTTTTT
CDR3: CASNPGLASGELFF

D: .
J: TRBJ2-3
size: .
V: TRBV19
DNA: TGTGCCAGTAGCCGCCCATCCGGGACTGGGGGAGATACGCAGTATTTT
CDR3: CASSRPSGTGGDTQYF

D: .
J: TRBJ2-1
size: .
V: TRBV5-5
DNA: TGTGCCAGCAGCCCCGGATTAGACAATGAGCAGTTCTTC
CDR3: CASSPGLDNEQFF

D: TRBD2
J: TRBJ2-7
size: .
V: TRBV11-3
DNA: TGTGCCAGCAGCTTCTCCGGGACTAGGGACTACGAGCAGTACTTC
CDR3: CASSFSGTRDYEQYF

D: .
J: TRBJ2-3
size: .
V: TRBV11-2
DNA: TGTGCCAGCAGCCCGGAACTGCTTTATACGCAGTATTTT
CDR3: CASSPELLYTQYF

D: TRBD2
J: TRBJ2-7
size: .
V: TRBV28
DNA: TGTGCCAGCAGTTCCCCACGGACTAGCGCTTACTCCTACGAGCAGTACTTC
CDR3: CASSSPRTSAYSYEQYF

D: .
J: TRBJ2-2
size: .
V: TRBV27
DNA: TGTGCCAGCAGTTTGAGGGACACCGGGGAGCTGTTTTTT
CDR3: CASSLRDTGELFF

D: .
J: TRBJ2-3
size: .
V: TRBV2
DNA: TGTGCCAGCAGTGAGCAGGGCGGAGGGGGGCAGTATTTT
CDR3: CASSEQGGGGQYF

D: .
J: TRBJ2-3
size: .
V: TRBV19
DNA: TGTGCCAGTAGTATGACCCGGGACGTCGGGGATACGCAGTATTTT
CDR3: CASSMTRDVGDTQYF

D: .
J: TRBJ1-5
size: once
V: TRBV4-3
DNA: TGCGCCAGCAGCCAAGAAGAAGGGAAACAGCCCCAGCATTTT
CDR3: CASSQEEGKQPQHF

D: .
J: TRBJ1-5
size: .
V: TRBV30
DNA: TGTGCCTGGAGTGGACAGCCAAATCAGCCCCAGCATTTT
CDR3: CAWSGQPNQPQHF

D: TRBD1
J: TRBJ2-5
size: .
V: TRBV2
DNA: TGTGCCAGCAGGGCCGGGACAGGGTGGGAGACCCAGTACTTC
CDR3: CASRAGTGWETQYF

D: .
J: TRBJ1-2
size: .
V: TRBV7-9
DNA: TGTGCCAGCAGCTCATACCGGGACGGAGAGAACTATGGCTACACCTTC
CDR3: CASSSYRDGENYGYTF

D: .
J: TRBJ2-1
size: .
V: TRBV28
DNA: TGTGCCAGCAGTTTAATCCGGAGAGATGAGCAGTTCTTC
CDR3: CASSLIRRDEQFF

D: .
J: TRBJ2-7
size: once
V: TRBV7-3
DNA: TGTGCCAGCAGCTTAGGGGGACCGCAGTACTTC
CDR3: CASSLGGPQYF

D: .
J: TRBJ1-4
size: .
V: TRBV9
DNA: TGTGCCAGCAGCGTAGTGCAGAATGAAAAACTGTTTTTT
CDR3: CASSVVQNEKLFF

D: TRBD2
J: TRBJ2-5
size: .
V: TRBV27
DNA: TGTGCCAGCAGTTTACTAGCGGGGGGCCAAGAGACCCAGTACTTC
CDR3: CASSLLAGGQETQYF

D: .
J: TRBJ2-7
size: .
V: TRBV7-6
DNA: TGTGCCAGCAGCTTAGTATATAGCGAGCTTTCCTACGAGCAGTACTTC
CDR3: CASSLVYSELSYEQYF

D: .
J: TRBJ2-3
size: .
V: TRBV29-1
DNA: TGCAGCCTTGTGGGGTCCGCTAAGTCCGTAGATACGCAGTATTTT
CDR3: CSLVGSAKSVDTQYF

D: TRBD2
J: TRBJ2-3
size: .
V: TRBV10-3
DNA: TGTGCCACCACTCCGGGACTAGCGTCCCGTGATACGCAGTATTTT
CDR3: CATTPGLASRDTQYF

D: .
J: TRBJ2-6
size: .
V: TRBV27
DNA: TGTGCCATAGCCCGGGCTGGGGCCAACGTCCTGACTTTC
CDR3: CAIARAGANVLTF

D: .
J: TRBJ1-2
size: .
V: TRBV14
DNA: TGTGCCAGCAGCCTAACAGAGACCTATGGCTACACCTTC
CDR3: CASSLTETYGYTF

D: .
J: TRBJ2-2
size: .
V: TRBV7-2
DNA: TGTGCCAGCAGCTTAGTTTTTTGGACCAGGACCGGGGAGCTGTTTTTT
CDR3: CASSLVFWTRTGELFF

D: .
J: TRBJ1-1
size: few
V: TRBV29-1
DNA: TGCAGCGTTGAAGACCCCGGACAAAGGCTCTCTGAAGCTTTCTTT
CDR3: CSVEDPGQRLSEAFF

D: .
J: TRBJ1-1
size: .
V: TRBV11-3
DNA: TGTGCCAGCAGCTTAGGAAGGGGCACTGAAGCTTTCTTT
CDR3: CASSLGRGTEAFF

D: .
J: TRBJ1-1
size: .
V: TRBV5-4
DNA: TGTGCCAGCAGCGTTGACAGGAACACTGAAGCTTTCTTT
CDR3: CASSVDRNTEAFF

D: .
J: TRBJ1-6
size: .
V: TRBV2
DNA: TGTGCCAGCAGTTTGTCCCGGGTATCTTCACCCCTCCACTTT
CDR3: CASSLSRVSSPLHF

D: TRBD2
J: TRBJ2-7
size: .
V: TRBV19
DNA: TGTGCCAGTAGCCCACTAGCGGGAGGGTGGAACGAGCAGTACTTC
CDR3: CASSPLAGGWNEQYF

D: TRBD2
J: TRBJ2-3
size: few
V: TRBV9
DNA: TGTGCCAGCAGCGTAGAAGGGACTAGCGGGAGTTTT
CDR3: CASSVEGTSGSF

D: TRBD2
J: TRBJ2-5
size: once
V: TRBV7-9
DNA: TGTGCCAGCAGACCCGGACTAGCGGTGCAAGAGACCCAGTACTTC
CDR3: CASRPGLAVQETQYF